What follows are 29 T cell receptor beta chains derived from one specimen sequenced in a study of identical twins. TCRdb recomputed calls from the 5' RACE reads with MiXCR, one row per CDR3 protein. Counted here are some 1,600,000 distinct CDR3 sequences, 25% to 35% occurring once; the ten biggest clones make up about 0.25%. Input material: cord blood. All receptors derive from a newborn girl in good health.

The table lists this clonotype with many counts. CDR3 protein: CASSYNGQGEQYF. CDR3 nucleotide sequence: TGTGCCAGCAGTTACAACGGACAGGGCGAGCAGTACTTC. The chain has TRBV6-5 and TRBJ2-7; 8 nucleotides line up with TRBD1. Germline V gene sequence: CDR1 MNHEY, CDR2 SVGAGI. V gave up 2 bases and J gave up 6 bases; unmatched junction bases: 3. CDR3 length equals 13 residues.

The chain couples TRBV4-2 to TRBJ2-2; TRBD2 matches at 13 bases. Germline trimming cut 4 bases from V and 6 bases from J; bases unmatched to any gene: 2. Germline V lookup: CDR1 LGHNA, CDR2 YNFKEQ. The CDR3 has 15 amino acids. The CDR3 loop reads CASSRGLAGSGELFF. In DNA form, the CDR3 reads TGTGCCAGCAGCCGGGGACTAGCGGGGTCCGGGGAGCTGTTTTTT.

The chain couples TRBV20-1 to TRBJ2-3; D may be TRBD1 (5 bases). The V gene lost 1 base and the J gene lost 4 bases, with 21 bases spanning the gap. Germline V lookup: CDR1 DFQATT, CDR2 SNEGSKA (reference sequence). This CDR3 has 17 amino acids. CDR3: CSARARPNRIVADTQYF. The DNA for the CDR3 is TGCAGTGCTAGAGCCCGCCCCAACAGGATTGTTGCAGATACGCAGTATTTT.

The rearrangement links TRBV27 to TRBJ1-2; TRBD1 agrees at 11 bases. V lost 4 bases and J lost 4; bases outside the gene matches: 5. Per germline, CDR1 MNHEY and CDR2 SMNVEV (reference sequence). The CDR3 has 15 amino acids. For the CDR3, the DNA is TGTGCCAGCAGTTCAGGGACAGGGGGATCCTATGGCTACACCTTC. It encodes CASSSGTGGSYGYTF.

The rearrangement joins TRBV6-4 to TRBJ2-5, with D perhaps TRBD2 (5 bases). This CDR3 comprises 15 residues. Trimming pared 2 bases from V and 11 bases from J, leaving 21 bases between. Per germline, CDR1 MRHNA and CDR2 SNTAGT. The CDR3 nucleotides read TGTGCCAGCAGTGACGGGCTAGCAGACTACAATGAGCAGTACTTC. Its protein is CASSDGLADYNEQYF.

This chain uses TRBV7-2 with TRBJ2-5; 11 bases agree with TRBD2. The J call could be wrong; TRBJ2-7 is a better fit for the DNA end. Germline loops: CDR1 SGHTA, CDR2 FQGNSA. The CDR3 is made up of 16 amino acids. The DNA for the CDR3 is TGTGCCAGCAGCTTTGTACTAGCGGGAGCCGGCTACGAGCAGTACTTC. Translating it yields CASSFVLAGAGYEQYF.

This clonotype was picked up a small number of times. The rearrangement uses TRBV12-3 or TRBV12-4 and TRBJ2-3; D tentatively fits TRBD1 or TRBD2 (5 bases each). The V and J ends lost 3 bases and 6 bases respectively, with 19 bases between them. The CDR3 sequence is 16 residues long. CDR3 amino acids: CASSLRAGTYGDTQYF. The CDR3 DNA sequence: TGTGCCAGCAGTTTGAGGGCCGGGACCTACGGGGATACGCAGTATTTT.

This clonotype came up a few times. The chain has TRBV28 and TRBJ1-4; 12 bases fit TRBD1. CDR3 length equals 15 residues. Germline V lookup: CDR1 MDHEN, CDR2 SYDVKM. With 3 bases clipped from V and 8 bases from J, the junction kept 4 bases outside the gene matches. Here the CDR3 reads CASSFGDRGQEKLFF. The CDR3 region has the DNA TGTGCCAGCAGTTTTGGGGACAGGGGGCAAGAAAAACTGTTTTTT.

The chain is built from TRBV20-1 and TRBJ2-3; the D is unclear. Germline values: CDR1 DFQATT, CDR2 SNEGSKA (reference sequence). The CDR3 is made up of 13 amino acids. The V end lost 4 bases, the J end lost 1 base, and 9 bases lay between the germline ends. The CDR3 sequence is CSAKLGGTDTQYF. The CDR3 nucleotides read TGCAGTGCTAAACTGGGTGGCACAGATACGCAGTATTTT.

V and J are TRBV20-1 and TRBJ2-7; the match to TRBD2 covers 11 bases. Per the germline V gene, CDR1 is DFQATT and CDR2 is SNEGSKA (reference sequence). This CDR3 comprises 14 residues. V was clipped by 5 bases and J by 6 bases; unmatched bases: 9. The CDR3 region is CSAPLAGGSGEQYF. CDR3 in DNA: TGCAGTGCTCCCCTAGCGGGGGGATCCGGCGAGCAGTACTTC.

The table lists this clonotype with a few counts. This chain uses TRBV6-5 with TRBJ2-1; D remains unclear. The CDR3 extends over 11 amino acids. Trimming stripped 7 bases from V and 9 bases from J, with 10 bases between. The V gene's germline CDR1 is MNHEY and CDR2 SVGAGI. In nucleotides, the CDR3 is TGTGCCAGCATCGCCCCTTGTGAGCAGTTCTTC. Translation: CASIAPCEQFF.

The V gene is TRBV20-1, the J gene TRBJ2-3; TRBD2 aligns across 7 bases. The length of the CDR3 is 15 residues. J gave up 2 bases and V 4 bases, and 9 bases lay outside the gene matches. Germline assignment: CDR1 DFQATT and CDR2 SNEGSKA (reference sequence). The CDR3 bases are TGCAGTGCTACCACGGGCGGGGGAGACACAGATACGCAGTATTTT. Amino acid sequence: CSATTGGGDTDTQYF.

A few counts support this clonotype. The chain couples TRBV21-1 to TRBJ2-7. TRBV21-1 is given as a pseudogene. This CDR3 spans 17 amino acids. In DNA form, the CDR3 reads TGTGCCAGCAGCAAAGTGGGCTCGACTAGCGAGCGCTACGAGCAGTACTTC. This encodes CASSKVGSTSERYEQYF.

A note on this clonotype: Germline and junction disagree at one end, which may indicate a read error. The chain combines TRBV9 with TRBJ2-3; D is perhaps TRBD2 (6 bases). The CDR3 covers 16 residues. CDR1 SGDLS and CDR2 YYNGEE come from the germline V gene. CDR3 loop: CAGSGPGSASTDTQYF. DNA of the CDR3: TGTGCCGGCAGCGGGCCAGGGAGTGCATCGACAGATACGCAGTATTTT.

The chain uses TRBV20-1 and TRBJ2-1, with TRBD2 as a possible D gene (6 bases). The V end was cut by 2 bases, the J end by 8 bases, with 13 bases between. CDR1 DFQATT and CDR2 SNEGSKA come from the germline V gene (reference sequence). The CDR3 runs to 13 residues. CDR3 nucleotide sequence: TGCAGTGCTAGAAATTCCCGGGGGTATGAGCAGTTCTTC. The encoded protein is CSARNSRGYEQFF.

The J gene is TRBJ1-1, the V gene TRBV19; the D gene is possibly TRBD1 (5 bases). The CDR3 consists of 14 residues. Per the germline V gene, CDR1 is LNHDA and CDR2 is SQIVND (reference sequence). V was cut by 7 bases and J by 3 bases, with 15 bases left in between. The CDR3 region is CASKTGGAHTEAFF. The DNA of the CDR3 is TGTGCCAGTAAGACGGGCGGGGCTCACACTGAAGCTTTCTTT.

V gene TRBV7-9 combines with J gene TRBJ1-1; no reliable D call. The CDR3 sequence is 15 residues long. Germline V CDR1 and CDR2: SEHNR, FQNEAQ (reference sequence). V lost 5 bases, J lost 5 bases, and 18 bases lay in between. CDR3 sequence: CASSLSVFSGTEAFF. The CDR3, as DNA: TGTGCCAGCAGCCTTTCAGTCTTCTCGGGGACTGAAGCTTTCTTT.

This clonotype came up many times. The chain uses TRBV29-1 and TRBJ2-5; 9 bases are a match to TRBD2. V lost 0 bases, J lost 0 bases, and 2 bases stayed unmatched. The germline V gene encodes CDR1 SQVTM and CDR2 ANQGSEA. The length of the CDR3 is 15 residues. The CDR3 protein is CSVEEVAGDQETQYF. CDR3 coding DNA: TGCAGCGTTGAAGAAGTAGCGGGGGACCAAGAGACCCAGTACTTC.

In its sample, this clonotype was seen a few times. The chain couples TRBV2 to TRBJ1-4, with 7 bases lining up with TRBD1. The germline CDR1 and CDR2 sequences are SNHLY and FYNNEI. V trimming: 10 bases; J trimming: 0 bases; junction bases outside the gene matches: 8. This CDR3 contains 15 residues. Here the CDR3 DNA reads TGTGCCACCACGGGACAGCCGACAACTAATGAAAAACTGTTTTTT. This codes for CATTGQPTTNEKLFF.

This clonotype was counted at least ten times. The rearrangement joins TRBV3-1 to TRBJ2-3; no clear D. CDR1 is LGHDT, CDR2 YNNKEL, per germline (reference sequence). The CDR3 has 14 amino acids. Trimming cost V 3 bases and J 6 bases, with 13 bases left between them. CDR3 loop: CASSHSLSGDTQYF. The CDR3 nucleotides are TGTGCCAGCAGCCATTCCTTAAGTGGGGATACGCAGTATTTT.

This clonotype was counted only a few times. V gene TRBV6-5 combines with J gene TRBJ2-1; unclear D gene. The CDR3 is made up of 14 amino acids. The germline V gene has CDR1 MNHEY and CDR2 SVGAGI. V was pared by 4 bases and J by 4 bases, with 11 bases between. CDR3 loop: CASSSSGPYNEQFF. In DNA, the CDR3 is TGTGCCAGCAGTTCCTCTGGGCCGTACAATGAGCAGTTCTTC.

The rearrangement links TRBV4-1 to TRBJ1-5, with D maybe TRBD1 (6 bases). The CDR3 loop spans 16 amino acids. V dropped 1 base and J dropped 4 bases, with 14 bases sitting between them. Germline values: CDR1 MGHRA, CDR2 YSYEKL. CDR3 coding DNA: TGCGCCAGCAGCCAAGGGACGGGACACCTAAATCAGCCCCAGCATTTT. Its protein product is CASSQGTGHLNQPQHF.

This chain links TRBV3-1 with TRBJ2-1; TRBD2 matches 13 bases. The germline V gene has CDR1 LGHDT and CDR2 YNNKEL (reference sequence). The CDR3 has 16 residues. The ends lost 5 bases at V and 4 bases at J; junction bases unmatched: 5. Here the CDR3 reads CASSETSGRRYNEQFF. The DNA of the CDR3 is TGTGCCAGCAGCGAGACTAGCGGGAGGCGTTACAATGAGCAGTTCTTC.

The chain recombines TRBV7-9 with TRBJ1-1; perhaps TRBD1 as D (6 bases). This CDR3 is built from 16 residues. Trimming took off 1 base at V and 0 bases at J, with 12 bases between the two ends. The V gene's germline CDR1 is SEHNR and CDR2 FQNEAQ (reference sequence). In nucleotides, the CDR3 is TGTGCCAGCAGCTTAGGACAGGTAGTCATGAACACTGAAGCTTTCTTT. Amino acid sequence: CASSLGQVVMNTEAFF.

The chain uses TRBV14 and TRBJ1-1, with D hard to call. Trimming cost V 1 base and J 5 bases, with 8 bases left between them. The length of the CDR3 is 13 residues. Per germline, CDR1 SGHDN and CDR2 FVKESK. CDR3 nucleotides: TGTGCCAGCAGCCAAGGCTTAAGTACTGAAGCTTTCTTT. This gives the protein CASSQGLSTEAFF.

V is TRBV6-6 and J is TRBJ2-5; 13 bases align to TRBD2. V gave up 2 bases and J gave up 4 bases; unmatched junction bases: 7. The CDR3 is made up of 17 amino acids. Germline CDR1 reads MNHNY; CDR2 reads SVGAGI (reference sequence). Here the CDR3 DNA reads TGTGCCAGCAGTTACCGTATACTAGCGGGAGGGCCAGAGACCCAGTACTTC. The encoded protein is CASSYRILAGGPETQYF.

This clonotype was picked up many times. This sequence joins TRBV12-3 or TRBV12-4 and TRBJ1-4; D is undetermined. The CDR3 spans 14 residues. V was cut by 3 bases and J by 4 bases, with 9 bases left in between. CDR3 nucleotides: TGTGCCAGCAGTTTGGGAAGAGTTAATGAAAAACTGTTTTTT. This encodes CASSLGRVNEKLFF.

The rearrangement uses TRBV3-1 and TRBJ2-3; 7 nucleotides line up with TRBD1. The CDR3 sequence is 14 residues long. The V and J ends lost 4 bases and 11 bases, in that order; junction bases with no gene match: 12. The germline V gene encodes CDR1 LGHDT and CDR2 YNNKEL (reference sequence). The DNA of the CDR3 is TGTGCCAGCAGCCCACAGGGGAGTCGCAATGAGCAGTATTTT. It codes for CASSPQGSRNEQYF.

The gene calls are TRBV20-1 and TRBJ2-1, with 10 bases that match TRBD2. Germline values: CDR1 DFQATT, CDR2 SNEGSKA (reference sequence). The CDR3 totals 14 residues. V shed 3 bases, J shed 6 bases, and the junction held 5 bases outside the gene matches. The CDR3 reads CSASVLAGLNEQFF. As DNA, the CDR3 is TGCAGTGCTAGTGTACTAGCGGGGCTCAATGAGCAGTTCTTC.